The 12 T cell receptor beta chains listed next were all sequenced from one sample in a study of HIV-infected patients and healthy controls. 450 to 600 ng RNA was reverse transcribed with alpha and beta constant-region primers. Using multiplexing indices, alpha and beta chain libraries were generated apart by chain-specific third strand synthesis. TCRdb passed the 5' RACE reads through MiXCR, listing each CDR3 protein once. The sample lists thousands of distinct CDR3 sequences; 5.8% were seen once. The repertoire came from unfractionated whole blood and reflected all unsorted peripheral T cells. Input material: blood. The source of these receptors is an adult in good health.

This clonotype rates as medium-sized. The CDR3 sequence is CASSSPLTGSGANVLTF. The CDR3 DNA is TGTGCCAGCAGCTCTCCCCTCACAGGGAGCGGGGCCAACGTCCTGACTTTC. This rearrangement joins TRBV21-1 to TRBJ2-6; the DNA was not compared with TRBD1, the D call given in the table. TRBV21-1 is recorded as a pseudogene. The length of the CDR3 is 17 residues.

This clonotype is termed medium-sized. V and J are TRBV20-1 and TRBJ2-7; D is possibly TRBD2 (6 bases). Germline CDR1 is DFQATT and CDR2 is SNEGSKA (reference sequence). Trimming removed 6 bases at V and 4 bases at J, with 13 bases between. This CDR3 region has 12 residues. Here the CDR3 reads CSAIADTYEQYF. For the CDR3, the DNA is TGCAGTGCCATAGCGGATACTTACGAGCAGTACTTC.

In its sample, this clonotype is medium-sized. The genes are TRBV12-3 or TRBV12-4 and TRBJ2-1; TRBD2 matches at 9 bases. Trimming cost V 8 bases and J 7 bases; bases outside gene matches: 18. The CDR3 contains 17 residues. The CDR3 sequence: CASGGGSAGGPGNEQFF. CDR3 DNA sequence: TGTGCCAGCGGTGGGGGTTCGGCGGGAGGGCCGGGTAATGAGCAGTTCTTC.

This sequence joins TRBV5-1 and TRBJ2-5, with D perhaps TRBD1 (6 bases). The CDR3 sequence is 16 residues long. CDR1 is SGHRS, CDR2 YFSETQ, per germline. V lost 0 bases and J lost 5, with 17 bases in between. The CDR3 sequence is CASSLAGGGAGETQYF. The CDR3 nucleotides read TGCGCCAGCAGCTTGGCCGGTGGGGGCGCCGGGGAGACCCAGTACTTC.

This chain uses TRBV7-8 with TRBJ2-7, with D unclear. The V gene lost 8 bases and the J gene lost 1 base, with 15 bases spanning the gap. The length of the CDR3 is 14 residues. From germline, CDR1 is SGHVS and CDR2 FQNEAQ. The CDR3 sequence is CASCLGAGSYEQYF. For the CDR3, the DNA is TGTGCCAGCTGCCTCGGAGCCGGGTCCTACGAGCAGTACTTC.

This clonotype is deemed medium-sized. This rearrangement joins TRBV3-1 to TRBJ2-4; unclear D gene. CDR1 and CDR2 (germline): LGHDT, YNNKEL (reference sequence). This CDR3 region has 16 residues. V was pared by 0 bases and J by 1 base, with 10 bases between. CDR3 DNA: TGTGCCAGCAGCCAAGATTGGACGGTTGCCAAAAACATTCAGTACTTC. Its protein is CASSQDWTVAKNIQYF.

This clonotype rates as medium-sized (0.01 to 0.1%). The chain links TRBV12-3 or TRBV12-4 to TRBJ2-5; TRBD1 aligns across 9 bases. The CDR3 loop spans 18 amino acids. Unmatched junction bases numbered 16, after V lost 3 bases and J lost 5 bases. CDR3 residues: CASSFRLGQGGPSETQYF. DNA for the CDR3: TGTGCCAGCAGTTTCCGGCTGGGACAGGGCGGGCCTTCGGAGACCCAGTACTTC.

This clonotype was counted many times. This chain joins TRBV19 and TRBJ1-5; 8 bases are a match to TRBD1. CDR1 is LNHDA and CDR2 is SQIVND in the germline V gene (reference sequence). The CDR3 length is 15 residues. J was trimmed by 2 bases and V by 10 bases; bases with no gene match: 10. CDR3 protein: CATGQGLHGNQPQHF. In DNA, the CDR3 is TGTGCCACCGGACAGGGATTACATGGCAATCAGCCCCAGCATTTT.

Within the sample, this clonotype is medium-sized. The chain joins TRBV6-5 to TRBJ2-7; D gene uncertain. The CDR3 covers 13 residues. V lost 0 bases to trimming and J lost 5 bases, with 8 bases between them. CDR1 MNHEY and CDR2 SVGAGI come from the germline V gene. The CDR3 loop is CASSYSRRHEQYF. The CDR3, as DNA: TGTGCCAGCAGTTACTCGAGACGGCACGAGCAGTACTTC.

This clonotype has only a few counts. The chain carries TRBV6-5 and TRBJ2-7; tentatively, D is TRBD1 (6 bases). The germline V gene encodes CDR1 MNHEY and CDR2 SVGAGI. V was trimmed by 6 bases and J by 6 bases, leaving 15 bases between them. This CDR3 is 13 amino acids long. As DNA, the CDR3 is TGTGCCAGCAGAAGTCACAGGGACGGCGAGCAGTACTTC. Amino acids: CASRSHRDGEQYF.

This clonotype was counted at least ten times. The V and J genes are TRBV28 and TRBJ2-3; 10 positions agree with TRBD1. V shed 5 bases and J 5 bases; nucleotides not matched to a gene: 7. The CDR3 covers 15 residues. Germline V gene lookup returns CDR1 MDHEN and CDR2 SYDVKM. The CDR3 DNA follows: TGTGCCAGCAGTACCGTGGGACAGGGGCGAGATACGCAGTATTTT. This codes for CASSTVGQGRDTQYF.

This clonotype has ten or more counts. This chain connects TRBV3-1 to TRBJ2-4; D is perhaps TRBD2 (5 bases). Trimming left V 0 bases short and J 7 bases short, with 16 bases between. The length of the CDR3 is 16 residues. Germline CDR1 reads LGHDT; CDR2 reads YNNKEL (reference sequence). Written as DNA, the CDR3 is TGTGCCAGCAGCCAAGATGGGAACTACGAGCGGAACATTCAGTACTTC. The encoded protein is CASSQDGNYERNIQYF. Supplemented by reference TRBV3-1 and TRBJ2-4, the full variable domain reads DTAVSQTPKYLVTQMGNDKSIKCEQNLGHDTMYWYKQDSKKFLKIMFSYNNKELIINETVPNRFSPKSPDKAHLNLHINSLELGDSAVYFCASSQDGNYERNIQYFGAGTRLSVL.